What follows is one T cell receptor (beta chain) and its context. Using its own MiXCR run on the 5' RACE reads, TCRdb lists one record per CDR3 protein. The table shows around 230,000 distinct CDR3 sequences, with 5.5% to 8.5% occurring only once. This sample is part of a study of T cells after yellow fever vaccination. Study-level information: Preparation of the low-cell-number fractions used SMART-Seq v4 Ultra Low Input.

The CDR3 contains 17 residues. V was trimmed by 2 bases and J by 3 bases, leaving 20 bases between them. The germline gives CDR1 SGHRS, CDR2 YFSETQ. The rearrangement joins TRBV5-1 to TRBJ2-5; a possible D gene is TRBD2 (6 bases). The sequencing here drew on CD4+ T cells sorted from PBMCs, taken on the day of the yellow fever booster vaccination. The TCR was taken from a man aged 25-45 years who received the YFV17D yellow fever vaccine. The DNA of the CDR3 is TGCGCCAGCAGCTTACACCCGGCGGGACGCGGCGAAGAGACCCAGTACTTC. It encodes CASSLHPAGRGEETQYF.